Shown below are 29 T cell receptor beta chains from a single sample sequenced in a study of breast tumors, draining lymph nodes, adjacent tissues. MiXCR, applied by TCRdb to the multiplex PCR reads, yields one record per CDR3 protein. The table has around 290,000 distinct CDR3 sequences, around 30% seen once; the top ten hold under 1.2%. The lymph nodes were axillary draining lymph nodes from breast cancer patients. The specimen sequenced was axillary lymph node tissue. These receptors all come from a female donor with breast cancer. Some clones in this sample may be carry-over from other donors' samples.

At least ten counts were recorded for this clonotype. The chain carries TRBV19 and TRBJ2-2; D is ambiguous. Germline loops: CDR1 LNHDA, CDR2 SQIVND (reference sequence). Trimming took off 4 bases at V and 7 bases at J, with 10 bases between the two ends. The CDR3 runs 13 residues. CDR3 nucleotide sequence: TGTGCCAGTAGTAGTCAGTACGGCGGGGAGCTGTTTTTT. Encoded protein: CASSSQYGGELFF.

Remarks on this clonotype: A much larger clonotype is one base distant, so this may be a read error. The chain recombines TRBV5-1 with TRBJ2-2; TRBD2 aligns across 8 bases. Per germline, CDR1 SGHRS and CDR2 YFSETQ. The CDR3 consists of 15 residues. The CDR3 coding sequence is TGCGCCAGCAGGGCAGCGGGAGTTGGCACCGGGGAGCTGGTTTTT. This sequence encodes CASRAAGVGTGELVF.

This chain links TRBV28 with TRBJ2-7; 7 nucleotides match TRBD2. V was clipped by 5 bases and J by 4 bases; unmatched bases: 11. This CDR3 is built from 15 residues. Germline V CDR1 and CDR2: MDHEN, SYDVKM. The chain's CDR3 is CASSPRGRVLYEQYF. CDR3 DNA sequence: TGTGCCAGCAGTCCTCGGGGGAGGGTACTTTACGAGCAGTACTTC.

There are many counts of this clonotype. The chain joins TRBV2 to TRBJ2-7; D is perhaps TRBD2 (5 bases). CDR3 length: 14 amino acids. The ends were cut back, 8 bases at V and 2 bases at J, with 16 bases in the middle. Germline V gives CDR1 SNHLY, CDR2 FYNNEI. The CDR3, as DNA: TGTGCCAGCCTGCCCGGAGGAGGACCCTACGAGCAGTACTTC. This translates into CASLPGGGPYEQYF.

This clonotype came up a few times. The genes are TRBV5-4 and TRBJ2-7, with D tentatively TRBD1 (5 bases). Germline loops: CDR1 SGHNT, CDR2 YYREEE (reference sequence). This CDR3 has 15 residues. Trimming removed 0 bases at V and 6 bases at J, with 16 bases between. As DNA, the CDR3 is TGTGCCAGCAGCTTGGCAGGGCCTCGTCCCGGCGAGCAGTACTTC. It yields the protein CASSLAGPRPGEQYF.

The J gene is TRBJ2-7, the V gene TRBV6-6, with D perhaps TRBD1 (6 bases). CDR1 and CDR2 from the germline V gene are MNHNY and SVGAGI (reference sequence). V was clipped by 5 bases and J by 1 base, with 15 bases between them. This CDR3 contains 15 residues. CDR3 DNA: TGTGCCAGCAGTCCCGGACAGAGAAGGTCCTACGAGCAGTACTTC. It translates to CASSPGQRRSYEQYF.

A note on this clonotype: A read error may explain this, as a much larger clone is one base away. The rearrangement uses TRBV4-1 and TRBJ2-1, with D hard to call. From germline, CDR1 is MGHRA and CDR2 YSYEKL. The CDR3 has 16 residues. CDR3 in DNA: TGCGCCAGCAGCCAAGTGTGGGAAAGCTCCTACAATGAGCGGTTCTTC. This encodes CASSQVWESSYNERFF.

In its sample, this clonotype was seen a few times. The V and J genes are TRBV30 and TRBJ2-1, with a tentative D call TRBD1 (6 bases). This CDR3 comprises 12 residues. With 4 bases removed from V and 8 bases from J, the gap between germline ends came to 12 bases. Per the germline V gene, CDR1 is GTSNPN and CDR2 is SVGIG (reference sequence). The DNA for the CDR3 is TGTGCCTGGATTGGGGGCGTGTATGAGCAGTTCTTC. It codes for CAWIGGVYEQFF. The full variable domain, rest sourced from reference TRBV30 and TRBJ2-1, is SQTIHQWPATLVQPVGSPLSLECTVEGTSNPNLYWYRQAAGRGLQLLFYSVGIGQISSEVPQNLSASRPQDRQFILSSKKLLLSDSGFYLCAWIGGVYEQFFGPGTRLTVL.

This clonotype was seen repeatedly, ten times or more. The chain's CDR3 is CSASPNRVIRNEQFF. CDR3 coding DNA: TGCAGTGCTAGTCCCAACAGAGTTATACGAAATGAGCAGTTCTTC. The chain joins TRBV20-1 to TRBJ2-1; D unclear. The CDR3 covers 15 residues. Trimming stripped 3 bases from V and 7 bases from J, with 19 bases between. Germline-derived CDR1 and CDR2 are DFQATT and SNEGSKA (reference sequence).

A remark on this clonotype: A much bigger clone sits one base away, suggesting this may be a read error. CDR3: CASSLEGACGYTF. The CDR3 DNA reads TGCGCCAGCAGCTTGGAGGGGGCCTGTGGCTACACCTTC. The chain links TRBV5-1 to TRBJ1-2; 7 nucleotides line up with TRBD1. The CDR3 totals 13 residues. The V and J ends lost 0 bases and 7 bases, in that order; junction bases with no gene match: 3. CDR1 SGHRS and CDR2 YFSETQ come from the germline V gene.

Remarks on this clonotype: The conserved final phenylalanine or tryptophan is absent from the CDR3, which likely points to a read error. No DNA is shown, since the ends of the CDR3 on it are uncertain; the CDR3 is the one TCRdb lists. The chain uses TRBV10-1 and TRBJ2-5; no check of the table's D call, TRBD1, against the DNA was made. Including both end residues, the CDR3 is 8 amino acids long. CDR1 WNHNN and CDR2 SYGVQD come from the germline V gene (reference sequence). The CDR3: CASPQGIV.

This clonotype was counted ten times or more. The chain is built from TRBV18 and TRBJ1-6, with D unclear. The CDR3 length is 14 residues. The V gene lost 3 bases and the J gene lost 5 bases, with 8 bases spanning the gap. Germline V CDR1 and CDR2: KGHSH, LQKENI. The CDR3 DNA sequence: TGTGCCAGCTCACCCGTGGGAAATAATTCACCCCTCCACTTT. Translating gives CASSPVGNNSPLHF.

This clonotype was recorded many times. The chain employs TRBV10-2 and TRBJ2-7; TRBD2 matches 7 bases. J gave up 0 bases and V 6 bases, and 11 bases lay outside the gene matches. The germline V gene encodes CDR1 WSHSY and CDR2 SAAADI. CDR3 length: 16 residues. CDR3 amino acids: CASRGLLATSSYEQYF. The CDR3 DNA reads TGCGCCAGCAGGGGACTACTAGCGACAAGCTCCTACGAGCAGTACTTC.

This clonotype appeared many times. The V and J genes are TRBV5-4 and TRBJ2-5; TRBD2 matches 9 bases. Germline CDR1 and CDR2: SGHNT and YYREEE (reference sequence). The CDR3 covers 17 residues. V shed 5 bases, J shed 1 base, and the junction held 12 bases outside the gene matches. The CDR3 DNA is TGTGCCAGCAGTCGACTAGCGGATAAACTAATCCAAGAGACCCAGTACTTC. Its protein product is CASSRLADKLIQETQYF.

This clonotype was recorded many times. The chain joins TRBV5-6 to TRBJ2-7; D possibly matches TRBD1 or TRBD2 (5 bases each). The CDR3 contains 14 residues. Trimming removed 6 bases from V and 4 bases from J, with 17 bases in between. CDR1 and CDR2 (germline): SGHDT, YYEEEE. CDR3 amino acids: CASTPGRLKYEQYF. The CDR3 bases are TGTGCCAGCACACCGGGACGTCTCAAATACGAGCAGTACTTC. Together with reference TRBV5-6 and TRBJ2-7, the CDR3 gives the full variable domain: DAGVTQSPTHLIKTRGQQVTLRCSPKSGHDTVSWYQQALGQGPQFIFQYYEEEERQRGNFPDRFSGHQFPNYSSELNVNALLLGDSALYLCASTPGRLKYEQYFGPGTRLTVT.

In its sample, this clonotype was seen a few times. V gene TRBV6-5 combines with J gene TRBJ1-4; D gene uncertain. From germline, CDR1 is MNHEY and CDR2 SVGAGI. V lost 5 bases to trimming and J lost 4 bases, with 2 bases between them. The CDR3 covers 11 residues. The CDR3 spells CASSNNEKLFF. DNA of the CDR3: TGTGCCAGCAGTAATAATGAAAAACTGTTTTTT.

As concerns this clonotype: Sequence at one end of the junction differs from germline and may be a read error. This chain connects TRBV20-1 to TRBJ2-2, with D perhaps TRBD2 (5 bases). Germline V gives CDR1 DFQATT, CDR2 SNEGSKA (reference sequence). This CDR3 comprises 14 residues. CDR3 DNA: TGCAGTGCTAGAGAGATTAGAAACACCGGGGAGCTGCTTTTT. Encoded protein: CSAREIRNTGELLF.

This clonotype turned up a few times. The V and J genes are TRBV12-3 or TRBV12-4 and TRBJ1-1; weak D call: TRBD1 (5 bases). CDR3 size: 11 residues. The ends were cut back, 5 bases at V and 12 bases at J, with 13 bases in the middle. Written as DNA, the CDR3 is TGTGCCAGCAGTCTGGGGGGATATACTTTCTTT. Protein: CASSLGGYTFF.

The chain recombines TRBV7-2 with TRBJ2-6; possibly TRBD1 for D (7 bases). This CDR3 has 15 residues. The V end was cut by 5 bases, the J end by 9 bases, with 17 bases between. The germline CDR1 and CDR2 sequences are SGHTA and FQGNSA. The CDR3 nucleotides are TGTGCCAGCAGCGTACAGGGGACTTGGGTCAACGTCCTGACTTTC. It is translated as CASSVQGTWVNVLTF.

The table lists this clonotype with a few counts. It may be a read error: a sequence one base away is much more abundant. The chain combines TRBV7-8 with TRBJ2-1, with TRBD2 matching over 10 bases. CDR3 length: 15 residues. The V gene's germline CDR1 is SGHVS and CDR2 FQNEAQ. CDR3: CPSSLLAGRSSEQFF. The CDR3 nucleotides are TGTCCCAGCAGCTTACTAGCGGGAAGGAGTAGTGAGCAGTTCTTC.

The rearrangement links TRBV9 to TRBJ2-5, with 10 bases identical to TRBD1. Germline V gene sequence: CDR1 SGDLS, CDR2 YYNGEE. The trim removed 9 bases at V and 6 bases at J, leaving 17 bases unmatched. This CDR3 has 16 amino acids. The CDR3 protein is CAIGTGEGDRGQTQYF. The CDR3 DNA follows: TGTGCCATCGGGACAGGCGAGGGGGACAGGGGTCAGACCCAGTACTTC.

At least ten counts were recorded for this clonotype. The chain employs TRBV2 and TRBJ2-1; TRBD2 matches at 12 bases. Unmatched junction bases numbered 4, after V lost 6 bases and J lost 7 bases. The CDR3 extends over 14 amino acids. Germline V gene lookup returns CDR1 SNHLY and CDR2 FYNNEI. The CDR3 bases are TGTGCCAGCAGGGAGACTAGCGGGAGTAATGAGCAGTTCTTC. Encoded protein: CASRETSGSNEQFF.

As for this clonotype: The junction does not match germline at one end; this may be a read error. The chain couples TRBV7-7 to TRBJ1-1; D is ambiguous. CDR1 and CDR2 from the germline V gene are SSHAT and FNYEAQ (reference sequence). There are 13 residues in the CDR3. This CDR3 reads CASSLYRDTEAFF. The DNA for the CDR3 is TGTGCTAGCAGCTTATATAGGGACACTGAAGCTTTCTTT.

This clonotype came up many times. V gene TRBV2 combines with J gene TRBJ2-2; 13 bases map to TRBD2. The CDR3 covers 16 residues. Germline V gene lookup returns CDR1 SNHLY and CDR2 FYNNEI. With 6 bases clipped from V and 5 bases from J, the junction kept 6 bases outside the gene matches. CDR3 sequence reads: CASRAGLAGETGELFF. The CDR3 nucleotides read TGTGCCAGCAGGGCTGGACTAGCGGGAGAAACCGGGGAGCTGTTTTTT.

This clonotype showed up many times. As DNA, the CDR3 is TGTGCCAGCAGTCCTTCACTTAGCTCCTACGAGCAGTACTTC. This translates into CASSPSLSSYEQYF. The rearrangement joins TRBV2 to TRBJ2-7; D is unclear. CDR3 length: 14 amino acids. Germline CDR1 reads SNHLY; CDR2 reads FYNNEI. V was cut by 5 bases and J by 0 bases, with 11 bases left in between.

This clonotype has ten or more counts. This chain connects TRBV10-3 to TRBJ2-5; 9 bases match TRBD2. The trim removed 5 bases at V and 3 bases at J, leaving 7 bases unmatched. This CDR3 comprises 15 residues. CDR1 and CDR2 (germline): ENHRY, SYGVKD. The CDR3 spells CAISSSSGKKETQYF. The CDR3 bases are TGTGCCATCAGTTCCTCTAGCGGGAAAAAAGAGACCCAGTACTTC.

This clonotype was counted ten times or more. The chain couples TRBV5-6 to TRBJ2-1; D is unresolved. From germline, CDR1 is SGHDT and CDR2 YYEEEE. This CDR3 spans 14 amino acids. V lost 0 bases, J lost 2 bases, and 6 bases lay in between. The CDR3 DNA is TGTGCCAGCAGCTTGGGATCCCCCTACAATGAGCAGTTCTTC. It is translated as CASSLGSPYNEQFF.

This clonotype was observed a handful of times. A clone one base away is much larger, so this may be a read error. The chain joins TRBV20-1 to TRBJ2-1; 10 bases are a match to TRBD2. J lost 10 bases, V lost 3 bases, and 15 bases had no gene match. Germline V lookup: CDR1 DFQATT, CDR2 SNEGSKA (reference sequence). The CDR3 totals 16 residues. CDR3 in amino acids: CSASIPRASGSNEQFF. CDR3 coding DNA: TGCAGTGCTAGCATACCGCGGGCTAGCGGGAGCAACGAGCAGTTCTTC.

Notes on this clonotype: A much larger clone lies one base from this, so it may be a read error. This rearrangement joins TRBV6-5 to TRBJ2-7; TRBD1 matches at 7 bases. V lost 6 bases, J lost 7 bases, and 9 bases stayed unmatched. Per the germline V gene, CDR1 is MNHEY and CDR2 is SVGAGI. CDR3 length: 13 residues. The CDR3 DNA follows: TGTGCCAGCAGAAGACAGGGCTACAATGAGCAGTACTTC. The encoded protein is CASRRQGYNEQYF.